This T cell receptor beta chain stems from a study of blood T cell repertoires in COVID-19 (dated by TCRdb to the early 2020s). Describing the broader study: Collaborator samples came from the United States, Italy and Spain and covered acute and convalescent phases of COVID-19. Deeply sampled blood TCRbeta repertoires from subjects exposed to, actively infected with, or recovered from COVID-19 were included in the dataset. The samples were drawn from two sources: the first 160 participants of the ongoing ImmuneRACE study, and over 1,000 subjects contributed by 6 global collaborators. Nearly every sample came with metadata listing a de-identified subject ID, COVID-19 status, age in years and sex. The prospective study material was composed of cDNA or gDNA derived from T cells, B-cell-depleted T cells, or PBMCs. Where available, HLA class I and class II types were obtained from metadata supplied by the sample provider rather than from assay-based typing. A freely available public database, intended as a resource for researchers studying the immune response to SARS-CoV-2, is where the repertoires were released. The study at large found these results: How much clinical and demographic metadata was included differed by source and by participant, and the metadata was provided uncurated.

Points on this clone: The antigen it binds to is not known. No quality values exist for individual bases; no much larger clone is one base distant.

The immunoSEQ Assay, a bias-controlled multiplex PCR, was used to amplify TCRbeta CDR3 regions from genomic DNA. From the authors' description of their analysis: The number of nucleated cells in each sample was estimated by amplification of reference gene primers within the assay. To quantify the absolute abundance of each unique TCRbeta CDR3 rearrangement, sequence reads were collapsed and filtered. For each sample, productive Simpson clonality was calculated by taking the square root of Simpson's diversity index across productive rearrangements. TCRdb took over this immuneACCESS table, retaining in-frame rearrangements with V and J assigned. Such tables are incomplete; in checked studies, under half of the missing clones stem from an unresolved V gene, and the remainder is unexplained. For V, J and clone size, that table is used; D and trimming come from the DNA. For this sample the table gives around 190,000 clones, of which roughly 82% were detected only once. The biggest ten clones account for about 5.6% of the sample.

The CDR3 has 14 amino acids, counting the end cysteine and phenylalanine. The kept DNA is CDR3 alone, 42 bases in frame from the first base. CDR1 and CDR2 were assigned from the germline V gene (reference sequence) as SGHNT and YYREEE. V and J are truncated by 3 bases and 7 bases respectively, leaving an intervening sequence of 14 bases. Participants in the prospective study were enrolled through a virtual design, were aged about 18 to 100 years, and lived in roughly 25 United States geographic areas. Cohort assignment in the prospective study relied on participant-reported clinical history from a screening survey and a study questionnaire. In the prospective study, mobile phlebotomists collected whole blood, serum and a nasopharyngeal or oropharyngeal swab from each participant. Prospective study participants could optionally give additional blood draws and questionnaires over an approximately two-month period. Before DNA extraction, prospective study blood samples were shipped either frozen or at room temperature.

This sequence uses TRBV5-4 and TRBJ2-1; a tentative D match to TRBD1 spans 6 bases. What was sequenced was PBMCs or T cells enriched from blood (not recorded which). The receptor's source is a man aged 35 to 55 with acute COVID-19. CDR3 sequence: CASSSDSRLNEQFF. The DNA is as follows: TGTGCCAGCAGCTCGGACAGCCGGCTGAATGAGCAGTTCTTC.